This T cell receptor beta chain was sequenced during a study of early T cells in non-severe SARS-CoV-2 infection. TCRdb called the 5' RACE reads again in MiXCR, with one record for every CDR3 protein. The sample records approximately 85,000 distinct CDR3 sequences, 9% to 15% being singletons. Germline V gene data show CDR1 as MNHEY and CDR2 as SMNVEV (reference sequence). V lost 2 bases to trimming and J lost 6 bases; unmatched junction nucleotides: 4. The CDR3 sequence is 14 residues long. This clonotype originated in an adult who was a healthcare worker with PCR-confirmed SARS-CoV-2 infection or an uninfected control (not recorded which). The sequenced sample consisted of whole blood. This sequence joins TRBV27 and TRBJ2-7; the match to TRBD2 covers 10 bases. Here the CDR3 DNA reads TGTGCCAGCAGTTTACTAGCGGGAGTATCCGAGCAGTACTTC. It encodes CASSLLAGVSEQYF.